Shown below are 19 T cell receptor beta chains from a single sample sequenced in a study of patients and donors after allogeneic stem cell transplantation. MiXCR, applied by TCRdb to the RT-PCR reads, yields one record per CDR3 protein. The profile shows over 200,000 distinct CDR3 sequences, around two fifths of them singletons. The specimen was blood, either unsorted or a sorted T cell fraction (not recorded which). The source is a human donor who was either an allogeneic HSCT recipient or a stem cell or donor lymphocyte infusion donor (not recorded which). It is not recorded whose cells these are; they may come from a transplant donor.

Only a few counts were recorded for this clonotype. V is TRBV5-1 and J is TRBJ1-1, with D unresolved. CDR1 and CDR2 (germline): SGHRS, YFSETQ. V shed 4 bases and J shed 0 bases, with 10 bases lying between them. There are 14 residues in the CDR3. The DNA for the CDR3 is TGCGCCAGCAGCGGAGGGTTAATGAACACTGAAGCTTTCTTT. It is translated as CASSGGLMNTEAFF.

The table lists this clonotype with many counts. The chain carries TRBV2 and TRBJ1-5; D is unclear. V was clipped by 1 base and J by 6 bases, with 7 bases between them. CDR3 length equals 13 residues. Germline values: CDR1 SNHLY, CDR2 FYNNEI. DNA of the CDR3: TGTGCCAGCAGTGAAGGGAGAGTTCAGCCCCAGCATTTT. Protein product: CASSEGRVQPQHF.

The chain links TRBV15 to TRBJ1-6; D is unclear. V was trimmed by 5 bases and J by 3 bases, leaving 2 bases between them. From germline, CDR1 is LNHNV and CDR2 YYDKDF (reference sequence). The CDR3 is made up of 12 amino acids. CDR3 protein: CATSGYNSPLHF. In DNA, the CDR3 is TGTGCCACCAGCGGCTATAATTCACCCCTCCACTTT.

V gene TRBV20-1 combines with J gene TRBJ2-3; 10 positions agree with TRBD2. CDR1 and CDR2 from the germline V gene are DFQATT and SNEGSKA (reference sequence). J was trimmed by 6 bases and V by 2 bases; bases with no gene match: 14. The CDR3 has 17 residues. CDR3 protein: CSARPPTSGQPADTQYF. The CDR3 DNA sequence: TGCAGTGCTAGACCTCCGACTAGCGGGCAACCGGCGGATACGCAGTATTTT.

This rearrangement joins TRBV5-1 to TRBJ1-2, with 8 bases fitting TRBD1. The trim removed 4 bases at V and 4 bases at J, leaving 9 bases unmatched. CDR1 and CDR2 (germline): SGHRS, YFSETQ. The CDR3 is made up of 15 amino acids. The CDR3 DNA reads as TGCGCCAGCAGCCTAACCGGACAGGGAGGCTATGGCTACACCTTC. Protein: CASSLTGQGGYGYTF.

CDR3 protein: CASSLDDRVRHTEAFF. CDR3 in DNA: TGTGCCAGCAGCCTAGACGACAGGGTTAGACACACTGAAGCTTTCTTT. The chain couples TRBV7-9 to TRBJ1-1; 7 bases map to TRBD1. CDR3 length: 16 amino acids. V lost 5 bases to trimming and J lost 3 bases; unmatched junction nucleotides: 12. Germline V gene lookup returns CDR1 SEHNR and CDR2 FQNEAQ (reference sequence).

The chain couples TRBV7-9 to TRBJ2-7; D is perhaps TRBD1 (6 bases). V lost 4 bases and J 2 bases, leaving 15 bases between the germline ends. Per germline, CDR1 SEHNR and CDR2 FQNEAQ (reference sequence). The CDR3 covers 15 residues. The CDR3 coding sequence is TGTGCCAGCAGCTCGAGACAGGATCCAACCTACGAGCAGTACTTC. Translation: CASSSRQDPTYEQYF. The full variable domain, rest sourced from reference TRBV7-9 and TRBJ2-7, is DTGVSQNPRHKITKRGQNVTFRCDPISEHNRLYWYRQTLGQGPEFLTYFQNEAQLEKSRLLSDRFSAERPKGSFSTLEIQRTEQGDSAMYLCASSSRQDPTYEQYFGPGTRLTVT.

This clonotype was picked up a small number of times. The chain carries TRBV7-2 and TRBJ1-6; D might be TRBD1 (5 bases). Germline CDR1 reads SGHTA; CDR2 reads FQGNSA. The CDR3 has 18 residues. V was clipped by 6 bases and J by 8 bases, with 26 bases between them. The CDR3 spells CASRSQFGAANLHSPLHF. The CDR3 nucleotides are TGTGCCAGCAGGTCCCAGTTTGGGGCAGCCAACCTACATTCACCCCTCCACTTT.

This clonotype was detected a few times. This chain uses TRBV5-1 with TRBJ1-2, with 9 bases aligning to TRBD1. The germline gives CDR1 SGHRS, CDR2 YFSETQ. V gave up 3 bases and J gave up 8 bases; unmatched junction bases: 11. The CDR3 runs to 15 residues. CDR3 nucleotides: TGCGCCAGCAGCTCCCAATCCGGGACAGGGAGCGGCTACACCTTC. This sequence encodes CASSSQSGTGSGYTF.

The chain couples TRBV12-3 or TRBV12-4 to TRBJ1-1; tentatively, D is TRBD1 (5 bases). CDR3 length: 14 residues. V was shortened by 2 bases and J by 3 bases, with 10 bases between the two germline ends. The DNA of the CDR3 is TGTGCCAGCAGTTTATGGGGAGGGGACACTGAAGCTTTCTTT. As protein: CASSLWGGDTEAFF.

The chain is built from TRBV9 and TRBJ2-1; no definite D call. CDR3 length: 12 residues. V lost 4 bases, J lost 1 base, and 3 bases lay in between. Germline CDR1 reads SGDLS; CDR2 reads YYNGEE. Written as DNA, the CDR3 is TGTGCCAGCAGCCCTTCCTACAATGAGCAGTTCTTC. Translating gives CASSPSYNEQFF.

This chain uses TRBV5-1 with TRBJ1-1, with D uncertain. Germline V gene sequence: CDR1 SGHRS, CDR2 YFSETQ. The CDR3 runs 13 residues. The V end lost 2 bases, the J end lost 5 bases, and 10 bases lay between the germline ends. The CDR3 DNA reads TGCGCCAGCAGCTTCTGGGAGATTACTGAAGCTTTCTTT. Its protein is CASSFWEITEAFF.

The chain has TRBV12-3 or TRBV12-4 and TRBJ1-2, with D perhaps TRBD1 (5 bases). The CDR3 has 11 amino acids. Trimming took 3 bases from V and 11 from J, leaving 10 bases between them. CDR3 sequence reads: CASSFLGEYTF. CDR3 nucleotide sequence: TGTGCCAGCAGTTTTTTGGGGGAATACACCTTC.

This clonotype occurred a few times. The chain uses TRBV5-1 and TRBJ1-2; a weak D match, TRBD1 (5 bases). V shed 4 bases and J shed 0 bases, with 13 bases lying between them. This CDR3 is 15 amino acids long. CDR1 SGHRS and CDR2 YFSETQ come from the germline V gene. The CDR3 DNA sequence: TGCGCCAGCAGCCACCCCGGGACCGCTAACTATGGCTACACCTTC. Its protein product is CASSHPGTANYGYTF.

The CDR3 DNA follows: TGCGCCAGCAGAATAGGGTCTCCCGCCTACGAGCAGTACTTC. Protein product: CASRIGSPAYEQYF. The chain links TRBV5-1 to TRBJ2-7; D is unclear. Germline-derived CDR1 and CDR2 are SGHRS and YFSETQ. The CDR3 sequence is 14 residues long. V lost 5 bases, J lost 2 bases, and 14 bases lay in between.

The chain combines TRBV5-1 with TRBJ1-5; 8 bases are a match to TRBD1. Germline V gene sequence: CDR1 SGHRS, CDR2 YFSETQ. Unmatched junction bases numbered 8, after V lost 3 bases and J lost 0 bases. The CDR3 covers 17 residues. Here the CDR3 DNA reads TGCGCCAGCAGCTACGGGACAGGAGATCTTAGCAATCAGCCCCAGCATTTT. It encodes CASSYGTGDLSNQPQHF.

This clonotype has more than one count but fewer than ten. This chain uses TRBV29-1 with TRBJ1-1, with D unclear. This CDR3 region has 10 residues. The V end lost 4 bases, the J end lost 7 bases, and 7 bases lay between the germline ends. Germline V gives CDR1 SQVTM, CDR2 ANQGSEA. CDR3 loop: CSVGEDEAFF. The CDR3 bases are TGCAGCGTTGGGGAAGATGAAGCTTTCTTT.

This clonotype was observed a handful of times. This chain joins TRBV12-3 or TRBV12-4 and TRBJ1-2; possibly TRBD1 for D (6 bases). V lost 7 bases and J lost 4, with 13 bases in between. This CDR3 has 13 residues. The CDR3 loop reads CASTLVGGYGYTF. As DNA, the CDR3 is TGTGCCAGCACCCTAGTAGGGGGCTATGGCTACACCTTC.

This clonotype was counted a few times. CDR3 coding DNA: TGTGCCAGCAGCTTAGGAACTAGGAGTTTATCGGCTTTCTTT. This gives the protein CASSLGTRSLSAFF. This sequence joins TRBV7-9 and TRBJ1-1; D call uncertain. This CDR3 contains 14 residues. V was shortened by 1 base and J by 11 bases, with 17 bases between the two germline ends. The V gene's germline CDR1 is SEHNR and CDR2 FQNEAQ (reference sequence).